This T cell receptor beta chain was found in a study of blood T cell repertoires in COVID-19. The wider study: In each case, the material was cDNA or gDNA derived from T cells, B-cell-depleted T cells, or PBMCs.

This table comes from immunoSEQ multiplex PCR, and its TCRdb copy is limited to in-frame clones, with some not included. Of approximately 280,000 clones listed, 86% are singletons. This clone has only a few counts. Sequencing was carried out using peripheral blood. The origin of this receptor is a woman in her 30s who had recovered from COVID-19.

CDR3 nucleotides: TGTGCCAGCAGTGTCAGGGGTAGCGGGTGGGATGAGCAGTTCTTC. Translated, it gives CASSVRGSGWDEQFF. The chain links TRBV2 to TRBJ2-1, with D possibly matching TRBD2 (7 bases). The V end was cut by 4 bases, the J end by 8 bases, with 18 bases between. Looked up from germline, CDR1 is SNHLY and CDR2 is FYNNEI. This CDR3 is 15 amino acids long.